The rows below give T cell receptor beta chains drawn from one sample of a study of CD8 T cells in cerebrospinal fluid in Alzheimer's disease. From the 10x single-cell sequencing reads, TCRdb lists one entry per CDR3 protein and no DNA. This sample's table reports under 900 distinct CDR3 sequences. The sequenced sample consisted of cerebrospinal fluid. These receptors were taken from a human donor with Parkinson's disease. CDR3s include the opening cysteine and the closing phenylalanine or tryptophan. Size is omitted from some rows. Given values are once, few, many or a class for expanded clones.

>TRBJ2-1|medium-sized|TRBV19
CASSIGRTYNEQFF
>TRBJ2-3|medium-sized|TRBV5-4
CASSPTSGRGARTDTQYF
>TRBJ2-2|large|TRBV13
CASSYTLVSTGELFF
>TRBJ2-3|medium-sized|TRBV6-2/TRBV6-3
CASSPTSGGAGTQYF
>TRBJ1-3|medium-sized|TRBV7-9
CASSSLPGVSGNTIYF
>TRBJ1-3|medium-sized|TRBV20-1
CSARDMDRVAGNTIYF
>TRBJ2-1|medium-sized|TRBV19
CASSMGAHSYNEQFF
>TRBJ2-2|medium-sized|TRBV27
CASSFEVNTGELFF
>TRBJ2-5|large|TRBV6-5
CASSRLAGGISGETQYF
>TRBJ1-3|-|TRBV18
CASSQQGSGNTIYF
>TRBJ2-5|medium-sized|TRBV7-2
CASSPVPETQYF
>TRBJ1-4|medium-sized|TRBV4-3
CASSQDEPPGEKLFF
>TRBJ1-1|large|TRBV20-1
CSAARGAGDEAFF
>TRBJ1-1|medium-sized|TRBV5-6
CASSGGPLGGMNTEAFF
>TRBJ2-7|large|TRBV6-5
CATRILAGVKQYF
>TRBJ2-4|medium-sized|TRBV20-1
CSAWTRLAKNIQYF
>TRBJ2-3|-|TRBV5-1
CASSLAGGRSSTDTQYF
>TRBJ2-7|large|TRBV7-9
CASSSIRDASYEQYF
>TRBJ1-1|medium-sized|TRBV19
CASSGTGQWAEAFF
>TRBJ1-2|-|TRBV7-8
CASSSNGDGYTF
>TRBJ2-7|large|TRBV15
CATSRAFDTSEQYF
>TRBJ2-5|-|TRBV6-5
CASRHRTGERETQYF
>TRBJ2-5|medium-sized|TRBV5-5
CASSFDSWSETQYF
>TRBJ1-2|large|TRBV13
CASSFGAVGRNYGYTF
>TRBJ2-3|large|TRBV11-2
CASSLAGASTDTQYF
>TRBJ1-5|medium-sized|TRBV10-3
CASTGGSLNQPQHF
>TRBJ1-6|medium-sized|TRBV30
CAWSQTTGRLPLHF
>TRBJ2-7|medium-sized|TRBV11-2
CASILPAWGQGTYEQYF
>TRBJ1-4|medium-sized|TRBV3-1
CASSQDRAAGEKLFF
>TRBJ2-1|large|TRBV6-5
CASSYSTHRLAGPEQFF
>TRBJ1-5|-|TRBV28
CASSPPPRVRSNQPQHF
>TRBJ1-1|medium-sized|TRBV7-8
CASSLSEMNTEAFF
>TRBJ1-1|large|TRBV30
CAWRGTDNTEAFF
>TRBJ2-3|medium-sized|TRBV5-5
CASSLARVGDTQYF
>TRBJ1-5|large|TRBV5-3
CARSPGGAPIFGPQHF
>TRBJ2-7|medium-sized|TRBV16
CASSQYRDPPYEQYF
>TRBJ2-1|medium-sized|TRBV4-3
CASSQEPFYNEQFF
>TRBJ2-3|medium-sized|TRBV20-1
CSARDPSGKNTDTQYF
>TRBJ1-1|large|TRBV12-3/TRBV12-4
CASSRPYTEAFF
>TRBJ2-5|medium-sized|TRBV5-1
CASSYYGLAGGSKETQYF
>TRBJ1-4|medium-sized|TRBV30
CAWSQGARKLFF
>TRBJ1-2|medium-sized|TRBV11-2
CASSLVRDGYTF
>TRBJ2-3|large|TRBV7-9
CASSLFGTDTQYF